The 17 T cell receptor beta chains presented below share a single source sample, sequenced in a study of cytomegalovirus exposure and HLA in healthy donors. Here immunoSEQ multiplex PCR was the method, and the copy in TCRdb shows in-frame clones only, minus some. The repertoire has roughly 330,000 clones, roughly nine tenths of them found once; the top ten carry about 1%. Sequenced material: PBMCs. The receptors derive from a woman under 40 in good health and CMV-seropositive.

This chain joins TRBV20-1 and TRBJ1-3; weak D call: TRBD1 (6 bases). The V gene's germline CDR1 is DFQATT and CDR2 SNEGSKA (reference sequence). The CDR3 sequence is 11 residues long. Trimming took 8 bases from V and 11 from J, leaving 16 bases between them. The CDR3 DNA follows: TGCAGTCTCGGGGACACCTCTTCCATATATTTT. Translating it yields CSLGDTSSIYF.

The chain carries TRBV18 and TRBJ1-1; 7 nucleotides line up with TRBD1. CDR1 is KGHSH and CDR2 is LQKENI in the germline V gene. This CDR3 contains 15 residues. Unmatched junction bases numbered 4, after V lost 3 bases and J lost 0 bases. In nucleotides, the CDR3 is TGTGCCAGCTCACCTAAGACAGGGTTGAACACTGAAGCTTTCTTT. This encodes CASSPKTGLNTEAFF.

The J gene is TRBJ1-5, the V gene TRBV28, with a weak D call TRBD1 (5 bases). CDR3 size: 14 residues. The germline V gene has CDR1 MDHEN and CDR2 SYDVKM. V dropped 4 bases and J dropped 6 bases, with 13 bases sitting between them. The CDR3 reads CASSYPQGSQPQHF. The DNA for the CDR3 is TGTGCCAGCAGTTATCCCCAGGGTAGTCAGCCCCAGCATTTT.

This CDR3 is CASSLQSLPGGSGYTF. CDR3 coding DNA: TGTGCCAGCAGCTTACAGTCTTTACCAGGGGGCAGTGGCTACACCTTC. This chain connects TRBV7-2 to TRBJ1-2, with 8 bases fitting TRBD1. The V and J ends lost 2 bases and 7 bases, in that order; junction bases with no gene match: 12. There are 16 residues in the CDR3. The germline V gene encodes CDR1 SGHTA and CDR2 FQGNSA.

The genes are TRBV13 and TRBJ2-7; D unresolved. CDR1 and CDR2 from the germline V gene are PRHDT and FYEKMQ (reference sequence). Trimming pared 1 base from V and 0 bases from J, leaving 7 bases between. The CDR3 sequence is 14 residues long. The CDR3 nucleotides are TGTGCCAGCAGCTTAGTGTACAACTCCTACGAGCAGTACTTC. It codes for CASSLVYNSYEQYF.

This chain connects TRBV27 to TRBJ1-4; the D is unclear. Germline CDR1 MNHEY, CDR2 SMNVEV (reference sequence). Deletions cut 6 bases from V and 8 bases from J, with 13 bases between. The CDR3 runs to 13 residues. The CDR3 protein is CASRSQPTEKLFF. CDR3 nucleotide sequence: TGTGCCAGCAGGAGCCAACCAACCGAAAAACTGTTTTTT.

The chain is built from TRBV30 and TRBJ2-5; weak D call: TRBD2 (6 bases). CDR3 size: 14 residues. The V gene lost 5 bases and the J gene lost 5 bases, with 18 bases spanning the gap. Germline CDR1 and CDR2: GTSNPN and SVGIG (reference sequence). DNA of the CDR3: TGTGCCTGGGATTTGTGGCAGGCGGGGGAGACCCAGTACTTC. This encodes CAWDLWQAGETQYF.

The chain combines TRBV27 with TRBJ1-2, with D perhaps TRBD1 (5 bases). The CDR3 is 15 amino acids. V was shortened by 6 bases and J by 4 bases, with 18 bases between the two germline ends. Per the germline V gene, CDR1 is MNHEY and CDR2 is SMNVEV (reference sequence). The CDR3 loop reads CASRPELGGTYGYTF. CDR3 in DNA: TGTGCCAGCAGACCCGAGTTGGGGGGGACCTATGGCTACACCTTC.

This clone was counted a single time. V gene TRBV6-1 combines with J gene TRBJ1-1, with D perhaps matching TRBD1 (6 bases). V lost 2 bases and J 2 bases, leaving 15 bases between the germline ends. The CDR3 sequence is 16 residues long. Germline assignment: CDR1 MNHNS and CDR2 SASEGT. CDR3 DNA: TGTGCCAGCAGTGAATATTACGGACAGTTTAACACTGAAGCTTTCTTT. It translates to CASSEYYGQFNTEAFF.

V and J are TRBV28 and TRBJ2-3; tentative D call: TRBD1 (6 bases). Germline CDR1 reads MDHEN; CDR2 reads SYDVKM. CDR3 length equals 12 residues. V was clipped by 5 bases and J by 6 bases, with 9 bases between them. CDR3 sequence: CASSRGQDTQYF. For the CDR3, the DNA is TGTGCCAGCAGTCGTGGACAGGATACGCAGTATTTT.

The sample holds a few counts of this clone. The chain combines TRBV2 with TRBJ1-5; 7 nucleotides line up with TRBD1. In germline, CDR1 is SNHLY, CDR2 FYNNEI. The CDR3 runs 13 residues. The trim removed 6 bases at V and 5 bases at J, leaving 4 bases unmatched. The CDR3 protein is CASRGRGDQPQHF. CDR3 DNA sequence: TGTGCCAGCAGAGGCAGGGGGGATCAGCCCCAGCATTTT.

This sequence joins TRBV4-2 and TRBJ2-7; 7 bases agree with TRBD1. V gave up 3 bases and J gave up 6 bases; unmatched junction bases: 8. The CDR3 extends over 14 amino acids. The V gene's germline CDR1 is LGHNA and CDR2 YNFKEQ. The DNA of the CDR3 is TGTGCCAGCAGCCAGCCCGGGACAGCTTCCGAGCAGTACTTC. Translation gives CASSQPGTASEQYF.

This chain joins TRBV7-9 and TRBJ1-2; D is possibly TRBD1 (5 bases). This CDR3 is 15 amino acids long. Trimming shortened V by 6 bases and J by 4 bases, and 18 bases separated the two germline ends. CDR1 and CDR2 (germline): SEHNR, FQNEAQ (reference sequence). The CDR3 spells CASRSLLGGSYGYTF. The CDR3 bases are TGTGCCAGCAGGTCTCTCCTTGGGGGATCCTATGGCTACACCTTC.

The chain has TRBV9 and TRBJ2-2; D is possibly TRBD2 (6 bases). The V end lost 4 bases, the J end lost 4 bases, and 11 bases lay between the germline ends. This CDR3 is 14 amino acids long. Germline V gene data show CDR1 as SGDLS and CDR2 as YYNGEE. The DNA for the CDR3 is TGTGCCAGCAGCTCAGACGGGGGCACCGGGGAGCTGTTTTTT. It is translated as CASSSDGGTGELFF.

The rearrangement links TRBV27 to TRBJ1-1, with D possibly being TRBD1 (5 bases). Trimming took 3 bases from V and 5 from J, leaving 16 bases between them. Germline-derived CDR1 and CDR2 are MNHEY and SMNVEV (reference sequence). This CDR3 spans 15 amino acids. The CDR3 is CASSFTPGGDTEAFF. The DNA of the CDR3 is TGTGCCAGCAGTTTCACACCTGGGGGGGATACTGAAGCTTTCTTT.

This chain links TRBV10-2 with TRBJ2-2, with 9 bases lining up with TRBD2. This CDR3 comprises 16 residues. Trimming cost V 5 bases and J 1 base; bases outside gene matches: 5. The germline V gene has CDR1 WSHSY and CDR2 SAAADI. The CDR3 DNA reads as TGCGCCAGCAGTAGGGGACTAGCAGGGAACACCGGGGAGCTGTTTTTT. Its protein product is CASSRGLAGNTGELFF.

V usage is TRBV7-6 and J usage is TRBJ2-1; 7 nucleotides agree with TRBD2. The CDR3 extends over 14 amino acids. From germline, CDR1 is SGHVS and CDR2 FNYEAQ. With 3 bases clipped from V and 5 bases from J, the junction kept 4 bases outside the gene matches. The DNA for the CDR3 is TGTGCCAGCAGCTTCCGGGACTATAACAATGAGCAGTTCTTC. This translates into CASSFRDYNNEQFF.